What follows are 19 T cell receptor beta chains derived from one specimen sequenced in a study of low-dose radiotherapy and immunotherapy resistance in tumors. With TRAV- and TRBV-specific primers, first-strand cDNA was made, covering the alpha and beta chains. TCRs were put through about 20 PCR cycles of amplification with Phusion. A constant-region primer and the V-primer adapter served as the primer pair. TCRdb re-derived calls from the reads in MiXCR, one entry per CDR3 protein. Of 13,000 or so distinct CDR3 sequences in the sample, roughly 71% are singletons; the top ten hold more than 3%. The receptors stem from a human donor with advanced metastatic prostate, ovarian, gallbladder or colorectal cancer (not recorded which). This table probably holds off-target reads from a library built for another chain.

Only a few counts were recorded for this clonotype. The rearrangement links TRBV29-1 to TRBJ1-2; D not certain. There are 14 residues in the CDR3. Deletions cut 6 bases from V and 4 bases from J, with 18 bases between. Germline V gene data show CDR1 as SQVTM and CDR2 as ANQGSEA. CDR3 sequence reads: CSVDWEGQSYGYTF. In DNA, the CDR3 is TGCAGCGTAGACTGGGAGGGTCAGAGCTATGGCTACACCTTC.

CDR3 DNA: TGTGCCAGCAGCCTAAAGTGGGAGGTGACCTACGAGCAGTACTTC. Its translation is CASSLKWEVTYEQYF. The chain combines TRBV3-1 with TRBJ2-7, with D possibly matching TRBD2 (6 bases). The CDR3 is 15 residues long. Trimming took off 4 bases at V and 2 bases at J, with 15 bases between the two ends. Germline values: CDR1 LGHDT, CDR2 YNNKEL (reference sequence).

V usage is TRBV29-1 and J usage is TRBJ1-2; no reliable D call. The CDR3 runs to 11 residues. Germline loops: CDR1 SQVTM, CDR2 ANQGSEA. V dropped 0 bases and J dropped 5 bases, with 4 bases sitting between them. CDR3 loop: CSVEESYGYTF. The CDR3 region has the DNA TGCAGCGTTGAAGAATCATATGGCTACACCTTC.

This chain joins TRBV5-1 and TRBJ2-1; weak D call: TRBD2 (5 bases). The V gene lost 4 bases and the J gene lost 1 base, with 9 bases spanning the gap. This CDR3 is 14 amino acids long. Germline V CDR1 and CDR2: SGHRS, YFSETQ. CDR3 coding DNA: TGCGCCAGCAGCCTAGCTGATTCCTACAATGAGCAGTTCTTC. It yields the protein CASSLADSYNEQFF.

The rearrangement links TRBV4-3 to TRBJ1-4, with TRBD1 as a possible D gene (6 bases). Germline CDR1 and CDR2: LGHNA and YSLEER. Trimming left V 4 bases short and J 3 bases short, with 9 bases between. CDR3 length: 14 residues. CDR3 loop: CASSRRQANEKLFF. The CDR3 DNA reads as TGCGCCAGCAGCCGGAGACAGGCTAATGAAAAACTGTTTTTT.

The rearrangement links TRBV18 to TRBJ1-5; D remains unclear. The V gene lost 3 bases and the J gene lost 7 bases, with 7 bases spanning the gap. Germline lookup yields CDR1 KGHSH and CDR2 LQKENI. The CDR3 loop spans 12 amino acids. The CDR3 spells CASSPDAQPQHF. In nucleotides, the CDR3 is TGTGCCAGCTCACCCGATGCGCAGCCCCAGCATTTT. The whole variable domain, remainder taken from reference TRBV18 and TRBJ1-5, is NAGVMQNPRHLVRRRGQEARLRCSPMKGHSHVYWYRQLPEEGLKFMVYLQKENIIDESGMPKERFSAEFPKEGPSILRIQQVVRGDSAAYFCASSPDAQPQHFGDGTRLSIL.

This clonotype was seen just once. The V call is TRBV20-1, the J call TRBJ2-2; D gene uncertain. The CDR3 is made up of 13 amino acids. V shed 0 bases and J shed 4 bases, with 6 bases lying between them. CDR1 is DFQATT, CDR2 SNEGSKA, per germline (reference sequence). CDR3 protein: CSARELATGELFF. CDR3 DNA sequence: TGCAGTGCTAGAGAGCTGGCCACCGGGGAGCTGTTTTTT.

This clonotype has only one observation. The chain employs TRBV7-2 and TRBJ2-7; 7 positions match TRBD2. Germline CDR1 is SGHTA and CDR2 is FQGNSA. Losses at the gene ends were 1 base for V and 3 bases for J; bases not matched to a gene: 6. There are 15 residues in the CDR3. CDR3 sequence reads: CASSLVGGSGYEQYF. The CDR3, as DNA: TGTGCCAGCAGCTTAGTAGGCGGGAGCGGCTACGAGCAGTACTTC.

The chain carries TRBV19 and TRBJ2-5, with D unresolved. CDR3 length: 12 amino acids. V lost 10 bases and J lost 7, with 16 bases in between. Germline V gene lookup returns CDR1 LNHDA and CDR2 SQIVND (reference sequence). CDR3 amino acids: CATNDPPGTQYF. DNA of the CDR3: TGTGCCACTAACGATCCCCCAGGGACCCAGTACTTC.

The table lists this clonotype with a few counts. CDR3 bases: TGCAGCGTCGAGGGGGTAACCTACGAGCAGTACTTC. It specifies CSVEGVTYEQYF. The chain combines TRBV29-1 with TRBJ2-7, with D possibly being TRBD1 (6 bases). V dropped 6 bases and J dropped 2 bases, with 11 bases sitting between them. This CDR3 spans 12 amino acids. CDR1 is SQVTM and CDR2 is ANQGSEA in the germline V gene.

This chain links TRBV28 with TRBJ1-5, with D possibly being TRBD1 (5 bases). Trimming pared 8 bases from V and 0 bases from J, leaving 17 bases between. Germline V gene data show CDR1 as MDHEN and CDR2 as SYDVKM. The CDR3 runs to 16 residues. CDR3 nucleotide sequence: TGTGCCAGCCATAATTTCCAGGGTATTAGCAATCAGCCCCAGCATTTT. Its protein product is CASHNFQGISNQPQHF.

This clonotype was seen just once. The chain is built from TRBV7-2 and TRBJ2-7; 10 bases fit TRBD1. CDR3 length equals 16 residues. Per the germline V gene, CDR1 is SGHTA and CDR2 is FQGNSA. Germline trimming cut 5 bases from V and 4 bases from J; bases unmatched to any gene: 11. The CDR3 loop reads CASSTTTGGNSYEQYF. The CDR3 DNA sequence: TGTGCCAGCAGCACCACGACAGGGGGCAATAGTTACGAGCAGTACTTC.

This clonotype was counted once. The rearrangement links TRBV9 to TRBJ2-3; possibly TRBD2 for D (6 bases). V was cut by 0 bases and J by 1 base, with 12 bases left in between. The CDR3 consists of 16 residues. CDR1 is SGDLS, CDR2 YYNGEE, per germline. CDR3 in DNA: TGTGCCAGCAGCGTAGCCCCTAGCGCGGGCACAGATACGCAGTATTTT. Translation: CASSVAPSAGTDTQYF.

The chain links TRBV4-3 to TRBJ1-5; 9 nucleotides match TRBD1. CDR3 length: 16 amino acids. Losses at the gene ends were 4 bases for V and 4 bases for J; bases not matched to a gene: 8. Germline CDR1 is LGHNA and CDR2 is YSLEER. DNA for the CDR3: TGCGCCAGCAGCCCTGGCACCGGGACAGGGAATCAGCCCCAGCATTTT. Translated: CASSPGTGTGNQPQHF.

The chain recombines TRBV9 with TRBJ2-7, with D unresolved. This CDR3 spans 9 amino acids. Germline lookup yields CDR1 SGDLS and CDR2 YYNGEE. With 10 bases removed from V and 6 bases from J, the gap between germline ends came to 8 bases. CDR3 protein: CARATEQYF. Written as DNA, the CDR3 is TGTGCCCGGGCCACCGAGCAGTACTTC.

The chain recombines TRBV12-3 or TRBV12-4 with TRBJ2-1; 7 bases agree with TRBD1. This CDR3 has 15 amino acids. Trimming took 5 bases from V and 4 from J; bases not matched to a gene: 8. CDR3 region: CASSGRQGSYNEQFF. CDR3 in DNA: TGTGCCAGCAGTGGCCGACAGGGCTCGTACAATGAGCAGTTCTTC.

The V gene is TRBV27, the J gene TRBJ1-1; D is perhaps TRBD1 (6 bases). The CDR3 extends over 16 amino acids. Germline V gene sequence: CDR1 MNHEY, CDR2 SMNVEV (reference sequence). The germline V and J ends were trimmed by 5 bases and 6 bases, with 22 bases remaining between them. CDR3 amino acids: CASSRTRDIRFAEAFF. CDR3 coding DNA: TGTGCCAGCAGTCGTACCCGGGACATACGATTCGCTGAAGCTTTCTTT.

The chain is built from TRBV10-2 and TRBJ1-2; D not resolved. Per germline, CDR1 WSHSY and CDR2 SAAADI. The CDR3 length is 12 residues. The V end was cut by 7 bases, the J end by 8 bases, with 14 bases between. Here the CDR3 DNA reads TGCGCCAGCACTCCTGGGAATGGAGGCTACACCTTC. Its translation is CASTPGNGGYTF.

The chain recombines TRBV7-2 with TRBJ1-5; D uncertain. V lost 3 bases and J lost 6, with 9 bases in between. The CDR3 covers 13 residues. CDR1 SGHTA and CDR2 FQGNSA come from the germline V gene. The CDR3 is CASSFGWSQPQHF. For the CDR3, the DNA is TGTGCCAGCAGCTTTGGGTGGAGTCAGCCCCAGCATTTT.